Each of the 19 T cell receptor beta chains below was sequenced from the same sample in a study of immune heterogeneity within non-small cell lung tumors. Bulk tumor genomic DNA (about 590 ng per sample) served as template. Surgery yielded several widely spaced biopsies per primary tumor. Curative surgery was undertaken by patients, who had untreated, newly diagnosed non-small cell lung cancer. In a multiplex PCR, 32 V and 13 J primers amplified TCR beta CDR3. Via MiXCR, TCRdb re-called the multiplex PCR reads, giving one row per CDR3 protein. The repertoire holds about 10,000 distinct CDR3 sequences, 27% seen once, with 13% in the top ten. The sequenced sample was lung tumor tissue. These receptors all come from a man over 45 with non-small cell lung cancer.

This clonotype is medium-sized (0.01 to 0.1%) in the sample. This chain links TRBV20-1 with TRBJ2-7; 8 bases are shared with TRBD2. From germline, CDR1 is DFQATT and CDR2 SNEGSKA (reference sequence). This CDR3 spans 15 amino acids. Trimming cost V 0 bases and J 1 base; bases outside gene matches: 5. The CDR3 nucleotides are TGCAGTGCTAGAGATGGCGCTAGCGGGTCCTACGAGCAGTACTTC. This encodes CSARDGASGSYEQYF.

Worth noting for this clonotype: This clone may be a read error of a much larger clone one base away. The rearrangement links TRBV20-1 to TRBJ2-1, with 7 bases identical to TRBD1. There are 11 residues in the CDR3. From germline, CDR1 is DFQATT and CDR2 SNEGSKA (reference sequence). CDR3 sequence reads: CSASHDRVKSF. The CDR3 nucleotides read TGCAGTGCTAGTCACGACAGGGTGAAGTCCTTC.

In this sample, this clonotype turned up many times. The genes are TRBV11-1 and TRBJ1-2, with D possibly TRBD1 on 6 matching bases. V was trimmed by 5 bases and J by 4 bases, leaving 17 bases between them. Germline CDR1 SGHAT, CDR2 FQDESV (reference sequence). The CDR3 is 15 amino acids. CDR3 region: CASSPAVTGTYGYTF. CDR3 coding DNA: TGTGCCAGCAGCCCCGCCGTGACAGGCACCTATGGCTACACCTTC.

V is TRBV5-6 and J is TRBJ1-4, with TRBD1 identical over 7 bases. Germline V gene lookup returns CDR1 SGHDT and CDR2 YYEEEE. This CDR3 has 15 amino acids. The J segment lost 4 bases and the V segment lost 4 bases, leaving 7 bases of the junction unmatched. The chain's CDR3 is CASSLLRDSNEKLFF. The CDR3 region has the DNA TGTGCCAGCAGCCTCCTTAGGGACAGTAATGAAAAACTGTTTTTT.

This clonotype has ten or more counts. The gene calls are TRBV11-2 and TRBJ2-2, with D perhaps matching TRBD2 (6 bases). There are 17 residues in the CDR3. The V gene lost 3 bases and the J gene lost 3 bases, with 17 bases spanning the gap. Per germline, CDR1 SGHAT and CDR2 FQNNGV. The CDR3 nucleotides are TGTGCCAGCAGCTTCAGCGGGTTGGTGAGCGACACCGGGGAGCTGTTTTTT. Protein: CASSFSGLVSDTGELFF.

This clonotype is medium-sized (0.01 to 0.1%) in the sample. J is TRBJ2-1 and V is TRBV7-3, with 9 bases identical to TRBD1. The V and J ends lost 5 bases and 5 bases, in that order; junction bases with no gene match: 7. The CDR3 spans 15 residues. The germline V gene encodes CDR1 SGHTA and CDR2 FQGTGA. CDR3 in amino acids: CASSPLGQGNNEQFF. The CDR3 DNA sequence: TGTGCCAGCAGCCCCCTGGGACAGGGTAACAATGAGCAGTTCTTC.

By share of the sample, this clonotype is medium-sized. V gene TRBV28 combines with J gene TRBJ2-2, with 11 bases identical to TRBD2. The CDR3 covers 15 residues. Germline values: CDR1 MDHEN, CDR2 SYDVKM. Unmatched junction bases numbered 6, after V lost 4 bases and J lost 8 bases. The CDR3: CASSSRLAGKGELFF. CDR3 DNA sequence: TGTGCCAGCAGTTCCCGACTAGCGGGAAAAGGGGAGCTGTTTTTT. Variable domain in full (rest from reference TRBV28 and TRBJ2-2): DVKVTQSSRYLVKRTGEKVFLECVQDMDHENMFWYRQDPGLGLRLIYFSYDVKMKEKGDIPEGYSVSREKKERFSLILESASTNQTSMYLCASSSRLAGKGELFFGEGSRLTVL.

This clonotype was observed a few times. The chain recombines TRBV20-1 with TRBJ1-2; TRBD1 agrees at 11 bases. CDR3 size: 13 residues. Germline CDR1 is DFQATT and CDR2 is SNEGSKA (reference sequence). Written as DNA, the CDR3 is TGCGGAGGTCCGGGACAGGGGGTTCCTGGCTACACCTTC. Amino acids: CGGPGQGVPGYTF.

The rearrangement joins TRBV20-1 to TRBJ1-1; TRBD1 matches 10 bases. V dropped 6 bases and J dropped 7; count of bases not matched to a gene: 11. The CDR3 consists of 14 residues. Germline CDR1 reads DFQATT; CDR2 reads SNEGSKA (reference sequence). CDR3 sequence: CSAGEGQGLGEAFF. The CDR3 DNA follows: TGCAGTGCGGGAGAGGGACAGGGGCTAGGTGAAGCTTTCTTT.

The chain links TRBV7-2 to TRBJ1-2; D not resolved. CDR1 and CDR2 (germline): SGHTA, FQGNSA. V lost 2 bases, J lost 2 bases, and 0 bases lay in between. The CDR3 consists of 11 residues. In DNA form, the CDR3 reads TGTGCCAGCAGCTTAAACTATGGCTACACCTTC. Translation: CASSLNYGYTF. The full variable domain, with the rest looked up from reference TRBV7-2 and TRBJ1-2, is GAGVSQSPSNKVTEKGKDVELRCDPISGHTALYWYRQSLGQGLEFLIYFQGNSAPDKSGLPSDRFSAERTGGSVSTLTIQRTQQEDSAVYLCASSLNYGYTFGSGTRLTVV.

Within the sample, this clonotype is medium-sized. The chain is built from TRBV9 and TRBJ2-2; D ambiguous. The CDR3 consists of 14 residues. Trimming stripped 0 bases from V and 6 bases from J, with 9 bases between. Germline V gives CDR1 SGDLS, CDR2 YYNGEE. CDR3 sequence (DNA): TGTGCCAGCAGCGTAGTACCAGATCCCGGGGAGCTGTTTTTT. Its protein product is CASSVVPDPGELFF.

In its sample, this clonotype was seen a few times. CDR3 loop: CSARDQEYYNQPQHF. In nucleotides, the CDR3 is TGCAGTGCTAGGGACCAAGAATACTACAATCAGCCCCAGCATTTT. V is TRBV20-1 and J is TRBJ1-5; D is uncertain. The ends were cut back, 3 bases at V and 3 bases at J, with 15 bases in the middle. This CDR3 region has 15 residues. Germline loops: CDR1 DFQATT, CDR2 SNEGSKA (reference sequence).

Many counts were recorded for this clonotype. V gene TRBV4-1 combines with J gene TRBJ1-6; TRBD1 agrees at 9 bases. After removal of 1 base from V and 7 bases from J, the junction contained 2 bases not matched to a gene. The CDR3 has 15 residues. The germline CDR1 and CDR2 sequences are MGHRA and YSYEKL. The CDR3 protein is CASSQGGTGNSPLHF. The CDR3 DNA reads as TGCGCCAGCAGCCAAGGGGGGACAGGGAATTCACCCCTCCACTTT.

The chain carries TRBV5-1 and TRBJ2-5; D remains ambiguous. CDR3 length: 13 amino acids. Germline V gene lookup returns CDR1 SGHRS and CDR2 YFSETQ. V was pared by 1 base and J by 3 bases, with 7 bases between. In DNA form, the CDR3 reads TGCGCCAGCAGCTTGCGTCGGAAAGAGACCCAGTACTTC. This sequence encodes CASSLRRKETQYF.

Many counts were recorded for this clonotype. V is TRBV6-5 and J is TRBJ1-4; D unclear. Trimming took 1 base from V and 8 from J, leaving 11 bases between them. Germline V gene sequence: CDR1 MNHEY, CDR2 SVGAGI. The CDR3 length is 14 residues. The CDR3 reads CASSYFAGGEKLFF. CDR3 in DNA: TGTGCCAGCAGTTACTTTGCGGGAGGAGAAAAACTGTTTTTT.

In this sample, this clonotype turned up a few times. A much larger clonotype is one base distant, so this may be a read error. The chain carries TRBV28 and TRBJ1-5, with D maybe TRBD1 (5 bases). Germline assignment: CDR1 MDHEN and CDR2 SYDVKM. This CDR3 has 15 residues. Trimming pared 5 bases from V and 1 base from J, leaving 12 bases between. The CDR3 region has the DNA TGTGCCAGCAGTGCGCAGGGAAGCAGCAATCAGCCCCAGCATTTT. This sequence encodes CASSAQGSSNQPQHF.

The rearrangement joins TRBV20-1 to TRBJ2-2; the D gene could be TRBD1 or TRBD2 (6 bases each). The V gene lost 0 bases and the J gene lost 1 base, with 12 bases spanning the gap. Germline lookup yields CDR1 DFQATT and CDR2 SNEGSKA (reference sequence). The CDR3 has 16 amino acids. The CDR3 protein is CSARDNGGQNTGELFF. The CDR3 DNA sequence: TGCAGTGCTAGAGATAACGGGGGACAGAACACCGGGGAGCTGTTTTTT.

In its sample, this clonotype was seen many times. The chain has TRBV12-3 or TRBV12-4 and TRBJ1-1; TRBD1 matches at 10 bases. The CDR3 sequence is 17 residues long. Losses at the gene ends were 5 bases for V and 0 bases for J; bases not matched to a gene: 9. The CDR3: CASSDSGQGSLNTEAFF. The CDR3 DNA follows: TGTGCCAGCAGTGACTCGGGACAGGGGTCTTTGAACACTGAAGCTTTCTTT.

This clonotype has a single count. The genes are TRBV7-2 and TRBJ2-3; D unresolved. V gave up 7 bases and J gave up 1 base, with 6 bases separating them. CDR1 is SGHTA and CDR2 is FQGNSA in the germline V gene. CDR3 length equals 12 residues. CDR3 DNA sequence: TGTGCCAGCAACTATCGCACAGATACGCAGTATTTT. This codes for CASNYRTDTQYF.